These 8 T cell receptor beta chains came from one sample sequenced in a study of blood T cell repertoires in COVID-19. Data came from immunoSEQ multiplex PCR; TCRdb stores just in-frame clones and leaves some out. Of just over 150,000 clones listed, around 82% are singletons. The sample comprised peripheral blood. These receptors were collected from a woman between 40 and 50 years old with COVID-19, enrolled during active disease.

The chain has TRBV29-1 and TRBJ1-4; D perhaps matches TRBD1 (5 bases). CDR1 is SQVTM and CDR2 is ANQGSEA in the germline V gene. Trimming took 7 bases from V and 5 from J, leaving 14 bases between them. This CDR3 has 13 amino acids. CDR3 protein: CSASTETNEKLFF. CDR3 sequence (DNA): TGCAGCGCTTCGACAGAGACCAATGAAAAACTGTTTTTT.

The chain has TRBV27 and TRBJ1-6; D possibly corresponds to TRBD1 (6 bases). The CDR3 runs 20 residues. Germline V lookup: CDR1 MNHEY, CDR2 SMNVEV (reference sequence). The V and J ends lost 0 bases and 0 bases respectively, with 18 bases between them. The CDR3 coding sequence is TGTGCCAGCAGTTTATCGACCGCAAGGACAGTTAGCTCCTATAATTCACCCCTCCACTTT. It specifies CASSLSTARTVSSYNSPLHF.

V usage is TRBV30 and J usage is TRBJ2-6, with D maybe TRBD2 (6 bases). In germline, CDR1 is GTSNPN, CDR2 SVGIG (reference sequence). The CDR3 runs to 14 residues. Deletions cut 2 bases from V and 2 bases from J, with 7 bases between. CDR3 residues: CAWSSGAGANVLTF. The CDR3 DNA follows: TGTGCCTGGAGTTCGGGGGCTGGGGCCAACGTCCTGACTTTC.

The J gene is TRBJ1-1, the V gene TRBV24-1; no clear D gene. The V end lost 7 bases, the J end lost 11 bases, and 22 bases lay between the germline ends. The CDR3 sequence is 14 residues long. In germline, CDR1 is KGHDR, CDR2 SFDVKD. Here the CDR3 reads CATSSRTHTSGAFF. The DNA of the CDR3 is TGTGCCACCAGCAGCCGGACCCACACTAGTGGGGCTTTCTTT.

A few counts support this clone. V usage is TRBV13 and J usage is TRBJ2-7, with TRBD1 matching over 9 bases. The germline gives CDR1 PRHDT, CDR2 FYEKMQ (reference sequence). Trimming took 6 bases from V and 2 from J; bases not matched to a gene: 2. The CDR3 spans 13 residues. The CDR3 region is CASSYRGPYEQYF. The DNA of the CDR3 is TGTGCCAGCAGTTACAGGGGGCCCTACGAGCAGTACTTC.

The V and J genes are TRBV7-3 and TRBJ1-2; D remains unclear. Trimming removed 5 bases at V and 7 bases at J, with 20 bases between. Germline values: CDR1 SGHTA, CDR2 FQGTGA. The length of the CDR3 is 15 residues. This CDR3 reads CASSPDAGGLGGYTF. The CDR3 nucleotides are TGTGCCAGCAGCCCGGATGCGGGCGGGCTGGGTGGCTACACCTTC.

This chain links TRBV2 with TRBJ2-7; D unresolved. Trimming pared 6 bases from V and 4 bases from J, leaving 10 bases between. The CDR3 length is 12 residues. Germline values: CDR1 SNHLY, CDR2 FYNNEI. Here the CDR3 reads CASSGSGYEQYV. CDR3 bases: TGTGCCAGCAGCGGTTCGGGTTACGAGCAGTACGTC.

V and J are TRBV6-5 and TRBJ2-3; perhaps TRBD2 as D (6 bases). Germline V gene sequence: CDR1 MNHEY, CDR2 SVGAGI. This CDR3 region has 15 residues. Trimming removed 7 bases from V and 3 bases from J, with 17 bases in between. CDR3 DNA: TGTGCCAGCAAAACGGGCCCCCGGGGGACAGATACGCAGTATTTT. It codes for CASKTGPRGTDTQYF.